The rows below give T cell receptor beta chains drawn from one sample of a study of blood T cell repertoires in COVID-19. TCRdb's table, derived via immunoSEQ multiplex PCR, lists solely in-frame clones and lacks some. There are around 160,000 clones in the sample; about 81% occur only once, and 9.5% to 11% lies in the top ten. The sequenced sample was peripheral blood. All receptors come from a man aged 55 to 70 with active or convalescent COVID-19. The conserved cysteine and the conserved F or W are not part of the CDR3 here. Size is omitted from some rows. Given values are once, few, many or a class for expanded clones.

>-|TRBJ1-4|TRBV19
ASSNDRVEEKLF
>-|TRBJ2-7|TRBV28
ASSPGGRHYEQY
>-|TRBJ2-5|TRBV3-1/TRBV3-2
ASSWRGDGETQY
>-|TRBJ2-7|TRBV19
ASSQGTQSYEQY
>-|TRBJ2-7|TRBV5-1
ASSFASFYEQY
>-|TRBJ1-6|TRBV27
ASSLSRGNSPLH
>-|TRBJ1-6|TRBV9
ASSVALGGNSPLH
>-|TRBJ1-5|TRBV19
ASSISLGRQPQH
>-|TRBJ1-6|TRBV12-3/TRBV12-4
ASTEIINSPLH
>-|TRBJ2-6|TRBV19
ASSAGTGFAGANVLT
>-|TRBJ2-2|TRBV11-2
ASSTRRPRLGTGELF
>once|TRBJ1-3|TRBV24-1
ATSRGARGTIY
>-|TRBJ1-1|TRBV12-3/TRBV12-4
ASSPTANTEAF
>-|TRBJ2-3|TRBV7-9
ASSSSTGASSTDTQY
>-|TRBJ1-1|TRBV4-1
ASSRDSMNTEAF
>-|TRBJ1-1|TRBV29-1
SVEDRDRTEAF
>-|TRBJ1-4|TRBV25-1
ASSESQTPSVEKLF
>-|TRBJ1-6|TRBV2
ASRASDSYNSPLH
>-|TRBJ2-1|TRBV7-9
ASSTLALRDEQF
>-|TRBJ2-7|TRBV11-2
ASSRTGNRGEQY
>-|TRBJ2-6|TRBV28
ATGGQGRAPGANVLT
>-|TRBJ2-2|TRBV2
ATGLAGVTGELF
>once|TRBJ2-5|TRBV5-8
ASSMGLAGGEVETQY
>-|TRBJ2-3|TRBV29-1
SGKGLAGEAQY
>-|TRBJ1-1|TRBV12-3/TRBV12-4
ASSLALGFEAF
>-|TRBJ1-3|TRBV5-1
ASSPSGGGNTIY
>-|TRBJ2-7|TRBV18
ASSPSGLLGEQY
>-|TRBJ1-3|TRBV11-2
ASSSELYSGNTIY
>-|TRBJ1-1|TRBV5-1
ASSAGVSGTEAF
>-|TRBJ2-5|TRBV28
ASSLVLAAQETQY
>few|TRBJ2-1|TRBV28
ASSNSGQNNEQF
>-|TRBJ2-1|TRBV18
ASSLSTSGRNNEQF
>-|TRBJ2-3|TRBV10-2
ASSLTGGTDTQY
>-|TRBJ1-2|TRBV2
ASSLTRQGRKDGYT
>-|TRBJ1-2|TRBV6-1
ASSERGQLPRGYT
>-|TRBJ1-5|TRBV19
ASSITGQGSQPQH
>-|TRBJ1-2|TRBV6-6
ASRLTLQGVYGYT
>-|TRBJ2-5|TRBV15
ATSRGSHQETQY
>-|TRBJ1-1|TRBV5-1
ASSSMGEHTEAF
>-|TRBJ2-3|TRBV27
ASSLGGRVSTDTQY